This T cell receptor (beta chain) derives from a study of molecular identifiers for immune sequencing clone quantification. Study details: In the replicates, RNA derived from about 19,000 or 110,000 naive CD8 cells was divided into five parts, and four were sequenced. Study findings and constraints: Whereas clones above 20 RNA copies held under 1% of naive-cell molecules, they held over 97% of effector molecules. In cases of identical TCR molecules sharing a barcode, highly expanded clone sizes could be underestimated.

With 10%, 30% or 50% of RNA, roughly 17,000 to 1,000,000 naive CD8 T cells were sequenced. There are 12 residues in the CDR3. Germline V gives CDR1 SGHAT, CDR2 FQNNGV. Notes on this clonotype: The antigen remains unidentified. A junction end diverges from the germline sequence, so it may reflect a read error.

MiXCR was run by TCRdb on the PCR reads, yielding one entry per CDR3 protein. The sample contains approximately 550,000 distinct CDR3 sequences, about 25% of which appear only once. This chain uses TRBV11-2 with TRBJ2-1; D is ambiguous. Sequenced sample: naive CD8+ T cells from blood, with Jurkat cell RNA spiked in. Subset in this sample: FACS-sorted CD8+CD4-CCR7+CD45RA+ naive T cells. The receptor's source is a human donor in good health. Some libraries in this study had Jurkat cell RNA spiked in. The CDR3 sequence: CASSLGRNQQFF. CDR3 nucleotide sequence: TGTGCCAGCAGCCTAGGTCGCAATCAGCAGTTCTTC.